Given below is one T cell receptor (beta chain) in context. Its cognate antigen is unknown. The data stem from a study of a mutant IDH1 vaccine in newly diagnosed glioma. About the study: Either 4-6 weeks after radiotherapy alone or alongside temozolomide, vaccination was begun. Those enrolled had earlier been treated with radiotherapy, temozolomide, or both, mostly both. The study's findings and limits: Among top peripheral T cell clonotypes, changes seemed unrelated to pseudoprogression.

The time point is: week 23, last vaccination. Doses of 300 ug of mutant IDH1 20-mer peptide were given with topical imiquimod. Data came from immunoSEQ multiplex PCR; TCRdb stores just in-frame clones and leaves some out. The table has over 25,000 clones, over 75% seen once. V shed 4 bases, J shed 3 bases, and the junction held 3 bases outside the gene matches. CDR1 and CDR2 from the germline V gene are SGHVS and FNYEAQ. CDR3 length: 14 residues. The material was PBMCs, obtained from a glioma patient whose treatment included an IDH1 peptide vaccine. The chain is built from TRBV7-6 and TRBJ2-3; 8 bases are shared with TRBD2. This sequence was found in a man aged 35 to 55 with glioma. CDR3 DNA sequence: TGTGCCAGCAGCTCCCGGGGGGGGACAGATACGCAGTATTTT. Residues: CASSSRGGTDTQYF.